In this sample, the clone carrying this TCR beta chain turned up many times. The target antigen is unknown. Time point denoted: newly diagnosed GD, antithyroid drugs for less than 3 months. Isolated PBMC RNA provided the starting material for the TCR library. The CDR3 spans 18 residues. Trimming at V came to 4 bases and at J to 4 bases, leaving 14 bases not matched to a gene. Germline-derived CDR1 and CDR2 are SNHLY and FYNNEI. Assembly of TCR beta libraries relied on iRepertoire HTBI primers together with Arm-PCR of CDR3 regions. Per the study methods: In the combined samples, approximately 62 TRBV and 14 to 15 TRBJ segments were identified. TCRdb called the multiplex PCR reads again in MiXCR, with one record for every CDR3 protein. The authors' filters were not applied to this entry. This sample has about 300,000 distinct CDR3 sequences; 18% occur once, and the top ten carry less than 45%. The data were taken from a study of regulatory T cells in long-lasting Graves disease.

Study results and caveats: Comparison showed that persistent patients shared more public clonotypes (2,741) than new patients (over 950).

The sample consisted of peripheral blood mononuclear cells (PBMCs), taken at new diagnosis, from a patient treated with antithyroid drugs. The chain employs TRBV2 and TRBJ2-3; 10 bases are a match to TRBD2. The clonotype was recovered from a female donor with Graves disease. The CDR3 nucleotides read TGTGCCAGCAGTGCCCTGGTAGCGGGAGGCGTATGGGCAGATACGCAGTATTTT. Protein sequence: CASSALVAGGVWADTQYF.